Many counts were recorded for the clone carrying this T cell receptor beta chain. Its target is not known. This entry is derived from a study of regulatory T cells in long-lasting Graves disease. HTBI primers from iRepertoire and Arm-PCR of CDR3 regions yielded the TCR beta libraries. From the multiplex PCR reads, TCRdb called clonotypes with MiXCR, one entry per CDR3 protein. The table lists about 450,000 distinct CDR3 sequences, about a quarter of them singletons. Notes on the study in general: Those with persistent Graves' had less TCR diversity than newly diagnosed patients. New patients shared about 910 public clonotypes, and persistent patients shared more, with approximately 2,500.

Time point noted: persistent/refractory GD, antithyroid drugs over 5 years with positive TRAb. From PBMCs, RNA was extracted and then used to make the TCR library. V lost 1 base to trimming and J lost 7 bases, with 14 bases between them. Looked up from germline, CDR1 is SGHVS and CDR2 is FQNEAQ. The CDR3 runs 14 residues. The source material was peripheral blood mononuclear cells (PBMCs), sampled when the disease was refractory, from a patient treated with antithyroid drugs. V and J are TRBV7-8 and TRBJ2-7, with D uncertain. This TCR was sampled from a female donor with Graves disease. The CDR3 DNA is TGTGCCAGCAGCTTAGGAGCAGCGACTGGGGAGCAGTACTTC. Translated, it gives CASSLGAATGEQYF.